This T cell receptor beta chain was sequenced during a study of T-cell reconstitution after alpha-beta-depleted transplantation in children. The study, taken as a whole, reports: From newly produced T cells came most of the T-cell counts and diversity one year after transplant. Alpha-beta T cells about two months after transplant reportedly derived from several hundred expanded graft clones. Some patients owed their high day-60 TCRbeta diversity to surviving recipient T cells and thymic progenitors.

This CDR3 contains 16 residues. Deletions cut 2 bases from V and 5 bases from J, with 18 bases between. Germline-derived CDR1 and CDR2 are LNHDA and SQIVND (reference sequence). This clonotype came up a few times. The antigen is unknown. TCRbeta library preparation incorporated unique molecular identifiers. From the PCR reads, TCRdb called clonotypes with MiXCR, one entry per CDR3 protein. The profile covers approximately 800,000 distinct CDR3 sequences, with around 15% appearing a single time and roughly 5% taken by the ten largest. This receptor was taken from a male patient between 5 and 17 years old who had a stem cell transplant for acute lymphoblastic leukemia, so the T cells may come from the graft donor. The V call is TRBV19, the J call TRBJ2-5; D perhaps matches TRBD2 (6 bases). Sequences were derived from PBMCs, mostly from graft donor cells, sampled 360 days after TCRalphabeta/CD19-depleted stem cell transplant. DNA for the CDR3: TGTGCCAGTAGTATAAGATCAGGGAGGCGAATGGAGACCCAGTACTTC. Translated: CASSIRSGRRMETQYF. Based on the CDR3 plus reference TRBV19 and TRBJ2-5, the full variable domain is DGGITQSPKYLFRKEGQNVTLSCEQNLNHDAMYWYRQDPGQGLRLIYYSQIVNDFQKGDIAEGYSVSREKKESFPLTVTSAQKNPTAFYLCASSIRSGRRMETQYFGPGTRLLVL.